The sequence of this T cell receptor beta chain was determined in a study of blood T cell repertoires in COVID-19. Overall study: The United States, Italy and Spain were the sources of the acute and convalescent COVID-19 samples. PBMCs, B-cell-depleted T cells, or T cells were the source of the cDNA or gDNA that made up the material.

Original data processing: Reference gene primer amplification gave nucleated cell count estimates. Libraries were prepared by immunoSEQ multiplex PCR; TCRdb keeps only in-frame clonotypes and omits some of them. Clone size and the V and J calls come from that table; the DNA yielded D and trimming. The sample has some 140,000 clones; roughly 90% are singletons. This clonotype was obtained from a man between 65 and 85 years old with active COVID-19. Sequencing was done on a sample of peripheral blood.

The CDR3 DNA reads TGTGCCAGCAGCCATCGGGGGGGCGAGACCCAGTACTTC. The encoded protein is CASSHRGGETQYF. The rearrangement uses TRBV3-1 (or the pseudogene TRBV3-2) and TRBJ2-5, with 8 bases identical to TRBD2. The CDR3 has 13 residues. Germline CDR1 LGHDT, CDR2 YNNKEL (reference sequence). V dropped 3 bases and J dropped 5; count of bases not matched to a gene: 2.